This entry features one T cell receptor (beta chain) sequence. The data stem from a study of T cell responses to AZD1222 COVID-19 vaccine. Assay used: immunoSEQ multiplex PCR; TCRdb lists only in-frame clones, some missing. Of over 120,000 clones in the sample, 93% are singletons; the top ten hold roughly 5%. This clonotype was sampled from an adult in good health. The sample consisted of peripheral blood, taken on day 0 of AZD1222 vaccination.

This CDR3 is CASRRGGPATGELFF. CDR3 nucleotides: TGTGCCAGCAGACGTGGGGGACCGGCCACCGGGGAGCTGTTTTTT. The rearrangement joins TRBV11-2 to TRBJ2-2; D might be TRBD1 or TRBD2, each matching 5 bases. CDR1 is SGHAT and CDR2 is FQNNGV in the germline V gene. The CDR3 totals 15 residues. V dropped 6 bases and J dropped 4 bases, with 15 bases sitting between them.